This TCR beta chain came from a study of vaccination effects on CD4 cells after COVID-19. The V gene lost 5 bases and the J gene lost 7 bases, with 15 bases spanning the gap. This CDR3 contains 13 residues. Germline values: CDR1 MNHEY, CDR2 SMNVEV (reference sequence). Findings of the study overall: Vaccine-induced clones in healthy vaccinees cross-reacted with common cold coronaviruses in only 1 of 255 cases.

The repertoire was sequenced with immunoSEQ multiplex PCR; TCRdb's copy has only in-frame clones and lacks some. The sample contains about 34,000 clones, 55% to 85% of which appear only once. Using viral peptide pools, the ViraFEST assay grew out antigen-specific CD4+ T cells prior to sequencing. When ten to eleven days of culture had elapsed, CD4+ T cells were isolated. Vaccinated recipients, who were negative for nucleocapsid antibodies, had no history of SARS-CoV-2 infection. Details on this clone: The antigen is not known.

The source is a human donor who received a COVID-19 vaccine. The chain recombines TRBV27 with TRBJ2-7; D ambiguous. Here the sequenced sample was CD4+ T cells from PBMCs cultured with HCoV-OC43 spike peptides, taken before COVID-19 vaccination. Subset: HCoV-OC43 spike overlapping peptide pool stimulation. The CDR3 DNA reads as TGTGCCAGCAGTCTCACCTTATTGAGGGAGCAGTACTTC. It is translated as CASSLTLLREQYF.